These T cell receptor beta chains were read from a single sample in a study of blood T cell repertoires in COVID-19. Measured with immunoSEQ multiplex PCR; TCRdb has only the in-frame clones, and not every one. The sample carries about 52,000 clones, around 81% recorded once. The sequenced sample consisted of peripheral blood. The receptor set was obtained from an elderly woman with COVID-19, enrolled during active disease. The conserved cysteine and the conserved F or W are not part of the CDR3 here. The order of the fields is D gene, CDR3 length, V gene, CDR3 protein. The D gene is left open where the match is weak.

D: TRBD1; length: 12; V: TRBV2; CDR3: ASITGGSRYGYT
D: NA; length: 13; V: TRBV15; CDR3: ATSRDRGFSYEQY
D: TRBD1; length: 13; V: TRBV10-3; CDR3: AISESGQGPYEQY
D: NA; length: 15; V: TRBV14; CDR3: ASSQYLTRGGTGELF
D: NA; length: 13; V: TRBV5-1; CDR3: ASSPREQVNTEAF
D: NA; length: 13; V: TRBV2; CDR3: ASGRGDSSYNEQF
D: NA; length: 13; V: TRBV20-1; CDR3: SASQIWGVSTEAF
D: TRBD1; length: 15; V: TRBV7-9; CDR3: ASSLVGTGIDNSPLH
D: TRBD1; length: 14; V: TRBV5-5; CDR3: ASSLTWDRAPNEQF
D: NA; length: 13; V: TRBV28; CDR3: ASSLSGGIGVEAF
D: TRBD1; length: 11; V: TRBV27; CDR3: ASSPQGATEAF
D: TRBD1; length: 12; V: TRBV10-3; CDR3: AISRGRGQETQY
D: NA; length: 12; V: TRBV19; CDR3: ASSIRGSNEKLF
D: TRBD2; length: 10; V: TRBV25-1; CDR3: ASSGLAGEQF
D: NA; length: 11; V: TRBV3-1/TRBV3-2; CDR3: ASSSQGRYGYT
D: NA; length: 15; V: TRBV23-1; CDR3: ASSHRDTISGANVLT
D: TRBD1; length: 13; V: TRBV4-1; CDR3: ASSPTGTGANEQF
D: TRBD1; length: 11; V: TRBV29-1; CDR3: SVGRGQGYGYT
D: TRBD2; length: 15; V: TRBV2; CDR3: ASSDRLAGVAKNIQY
D: TRBD2; length: 15; V: TRBV18; CDR3: ASSPKIGTSVGYEQY
D: TRBD1; length: 11; V: TRBV19; CDR3: ASSRDRQETQY
D: NA; length: 12; V: TRBV6-5; CDR3: ASRLRFSSYEQY